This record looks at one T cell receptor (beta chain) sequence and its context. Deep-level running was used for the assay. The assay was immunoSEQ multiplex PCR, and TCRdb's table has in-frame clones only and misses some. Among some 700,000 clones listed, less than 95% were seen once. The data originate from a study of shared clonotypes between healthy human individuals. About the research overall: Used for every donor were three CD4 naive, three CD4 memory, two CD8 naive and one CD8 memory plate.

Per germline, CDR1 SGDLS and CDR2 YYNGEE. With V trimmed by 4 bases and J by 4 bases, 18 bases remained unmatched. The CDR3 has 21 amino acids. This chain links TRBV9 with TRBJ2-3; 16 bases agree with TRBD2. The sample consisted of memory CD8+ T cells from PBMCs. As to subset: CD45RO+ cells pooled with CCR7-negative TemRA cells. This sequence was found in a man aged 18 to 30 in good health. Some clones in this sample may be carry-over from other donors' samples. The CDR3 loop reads CASSLPRLGTSGRAVPDTQYF. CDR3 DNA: TGTGCCAGCAGCCTCCCGAGACTGGGGACTAGCGGGAGGGCGGTCCCAGATACGCAGTATTTT.